The clone carrying this TCR beta chain was counted many times. The antigen remains undetermined. This specimen belongs to a study of T cell repertoires in cytomegalovirus infection. Each CDR3 protein gets one entry after TCRdb re-called the reads with MiXCR. Here the sample spans fewer than 150,000 distinct CDR3 sequences, about 33% being singletons. Trimming pared 2 bases from V and 4 bases from J, leaving 16 bases between. The CDR3 spans 16 residues. CDR1 and CDR2 (germline): SGHAT, FQNNGV. The receptor was derived from a human donor in good health (CMV status not recorded). Some clones in this sample may be carry-over from other donors' samples. The rearrangement links TRBV11-2 to TRBJ2-3; tentative D call: TRBD2 (5 bases). Material: CD8+ T cells from cultured PBMCs, obtained from culture after CMV antigen stimulation. The CDR3: CASSLQLEARADTQYF. CDR3 in DNA: TGTGCCAGCAGCTTACAATTGGAGGCTAGGGCAGATACGCAGTATTTT.